This TCR beta chain was retrieved from a study of T cell repertoires in cytomegalovirus infection. Study overall: Shared public TCR beta signatures pointed to both CMV infection and a matching HLA type. Study observations and caveats: Based on cumulative public TCR beta family frequency, carriers of CMV plus the relevant HLA were identified.

TCRdb re-derived calls from the reads in MiXCR, one entry per CDR3 protein. The table includes about 140,000 distinct CDR3 sequences, under 8% detected once. This clonotype appeared many times. Its antigen is undetermined. The CDR3 sequence is 13 residues long. V lost 5 bases and J lost 2, with 10 bases in between. The germline CDR1 and CDR2 sequences are MNHNS and SASEGT. The sequence came from a human donor in good health (CMV status not recorded). Some clones in this sample may be carry-over from other donors' samples. The rearrangement links TRBV6-1 to TRBJ2-7; D ambiguous. The sample consisted of PBMCs. DNA for the CDR3: TGTGCCAGCAGTCGGACGGAAACCTACGAGCAGTACTTC. It yields the protein CASSRTETYEQYF.